One sample yielded the 31 T cell receptor beta chains listed below, sequenced in a study of T cell repertoires in cytomegalovirus infection. No antigen has been assigned to these receptors. From the reads, TCRdb called clonotypes with MiXCR, one entry per CDR3 protein. The sample holds about half a million distinct CDR3 sequences; around 35% are singletons and the top ten take roughly a sixth. This sample comprised cultured PBMCs, obtained from culture after CMV antigen stimulation. The receptors come from a human donor in good health (CMV status not recorded). Some clones in this sample may be carry-over from other donors' samples.

This clonotype turned up a few times. The genes are TRBV20-1 and TRBJ2-7; tentatively, D is TRBD1 (5 bases). The CDR3 loop spans 14 amino acids. Trimming removed 0 bases at V and 1 base at J, with 10 bases between. The germline V gene has CDR1 DFQATT and CDR2 SNEGSKA (reference sequence). In DNA, the CDR3 is TGCAGTGCTAGAGATTGGCAGGGTTCCTACGAGCAGTACTTC. The encoded protein is CSARDWQGSYEQYF.

In this sample, this clonotype turned up many times. The V gene is TRBV7-2, the J gene TRBJ2-3; TRBD2 might be the D (6 bases). Germline CDR1 reads SGHTA; CDR2 reads FQGNSA. The V end was cut by 1 base, the J end by 11 bases, with 13 bases between. The CDR3 has 13 residues. The CDR3 protein is CASSLGVAVKQYF. The CDR3, as DNA: TGTGCCAGCAGCTTAGGGGTAGCGGTTAAGCAGTATTTT.

V is TRBV24-1 and J is TRBJ2-3; tentative D call: TRBD2 (7 bases). The germline V and J ends were trimmed by 9 bases and 9 bases, with 15 bases remaining between them. This CDR3 contains 12 residues. Germline CDR1 KGHDR, CDR2 SFDVKD. CDR3 coding DNA: TGTGCCACCGCTCAGGGGAGGGGGACGCAGTATTTT. It translates to CATAQGRGTQYF.

At least ten counts were recorded for this clonotype. V and J are TRBV6-2 or TRBV6-3 and TRBJ1-1; TRBD1 might be the D (6 bases). This CDR3 comprises 11 residues. Trimming stripped 5 bases from V and 11 bases from J, with 12 bases between. Germline V lookup: CDR1 MNHEY, CDR2 SVGEGT. CDR3 in amino acids: CASSPRTEAFF. Written as DNA, the CDR3 is TGTGCCAGCAGTCCTCGGACAGAGGCTTTCTTT.

This clonotype was counted at least ten times. The CDR3 nucleotides are TGTGCCAGCAGCGAAGGGACAGGGGGCAATCAGCCCCAGCATTTT. Its translation: CASSEGTGGNQPQHF. The chain is built from TRBV7-6 and TRBJ1-5, with 10 bases identical to TRBD1. CDR1 SGHVS and CDR2 FNYEAQ come from the germline V gene. With 5 bases clipped from V and 2 bases from J, the junction kept 3 bases outside the gene matches. The CDR3 runs to 15 residues.

This clonotype was detected a few times. The chain links TRBV28 to TRBJ1-5; TRBD1 matches at 7 bases. From germline, CDR1 is MDHEN and CDR2 SYDVKM. Germline trimming cut 11 bases from V and 9 bases from J; bases unmatched to any gene: 13. The CDR3 is made up of 13 amino acids. The CDR3 DNA follows: TGTGCCGGAGGGACAGTCGATTTAAGGCCCCAGCATTTT. This gives the protein CAGGTVDLRPQHF.

This chain uses TRBV24-1 with TRBJ1-4, with unresolved D. Germline V gene data show CDR1 as KGHDR and CDR2 as SFDVKD. The CDR3 runs to 14 residues. With 2 bases removed from V and 8 bases from J, the gap between germline ends came to 11 bases. This CDR3 reads CATSDSRGGEKLFF. The DNA of the CDR3 is TGTGCCACCAGTGATTCCCGTGGTGGCGAAAAACTGTTTTTT.

This sequence joins TRBV6-2 or TRBV6-3 and TRBJ2-2; no definite D call. Between the trimmed V and J ends, which lost 4 bases and 9 bases, there was a span of 15 bases. The germline CDR1 and CDR2 sequences are MNHEY and SVGEGT. The CDR3 runs 14 residues. Here the CDR3 DNA reads TGTGCCAGCAGTTCCCCCCAGACCAGCCGGGAGCTGTTTTTT. Residues: CASSSPQTSRELFF.

The chain uses TRBV27 and TRBJ1-5; D perhaps matches TRBD1 (6 bases). This CDR3 is built from 15 residues. V lost 5 bases, J lost 4 bases, and 15 bases lay in between. Germline V gene sequence: CDR1 MNHEY, CDR2 SMNVEV (reference sequence). CDR3 amino acids: CASSSAGVGNQPQHF. The CDR3 region has the DNA TGTGCCAGCAGTAGTGCAGGGGTAGGTAATCAGCCCCAGCATTTT.

Ten or more counts support this clonotype. V is TRBV7-3 and J is TRBJ2-3, with D perhaps TRBD1 (5 bases). The CDR3 loop spans 15 amino acids. CDR1 SGHTA and CDR2 FQGTGA come from the germline V gene. V lost 5 bases and J 3 bases, leaving 15 bases between the germline ends. CDR3 bases: TGTGCCAGCAGCCCAGGGCCATCGGTGACAGATACGCAGTATTTT. Translation: CASSPGPSVTDTQYF.

The chain employs TRBV4-1 and TRBJ1-2; D is undetermined. Germline CDR1 and CDR2: MGHRA and YSYEKL. V lost 1 base and J 3 bases, leaving 3 bases between the germline ends. The CDR3 consists of 12 residues. The CDR3 spells CASSQGYYGYTF. The CDR3, as DNA: TGCGCCAGCAGCCAAGGGTACTATGGCTACACCTTC.

The rearrangement uses TRBV12-3 or TRBV12-4 and TRBJ2-3; 11 bases align to TRBD2. The CDR3 has 15 amino acids. The V gene end was trimmed by 7 bases and the J gene end by 2 bases; junction bases not matched to a gene: 5. This CDR3 reads CASIRLAGPTDTQYF. The CDR3, as DNA: TGTGCCAGCATCCGACTAGCGGGACCCACAGATACGCAGTATTTT.

This clonotype was recorded a few times. The gene calls are TRBV4-1 and TRBJ2-3; the match to TRBD2 covers 9 bases. J lost 1 base, V lost 3 bases, and 8 bases had no gene match. CDR3 length: 17 residues. Germline lookup yields CDR1 MGHRA and CDR2 YSYEKL. CDR3 region: CASSHLLAGVRTDTQYF. The CDR3 DNA reads as TGCGCCAGCAGCCACCTTTTAGCGGGAGTCCGCACAGATACGCAGTATTTT.

This clonotype was counted only a few times. J is TRBJ2-1 and V is TRBV6-2 or TRBV6-3; D remains ambiguous. V was shortened by 4 bases and J by 13 bases, with 11 bases between the two germline ends. Germline lookup yields CDR1 MNHEY and CDR2 SVGEGT. This CDR3 has 11 amino acids. CDR3 amino acids: CASSSYYFQFF. The CDR3 nucleotides are TGTGCCAGCAGTTCCTATTATTTTCAGTTCTTC.

This clonotype was counted a single time. This chain connects TRBV6-5 to TRBJ2-5; D gene ambiguous. V lost 2 bases and J lost 5, with 6 bases in between. Per the germline V gene, CDR1 is MNHEY and CDR2 is SVGAGI. The CDR3 totals 12 residues. The CDR3 loop is CASSYTAETQYF. Written as DNA, the CDR3 is TGTGCCAGCAGTTACACCGCGGAGACCCAGTACTTC.

This clonotype was seen a few times. The V call is TRBV7-6, the J call TRBJ2-1; 9 nucleotides match TRBD2. Germline V CDR1 and CDR2: SGHVS, FNYEAQ. The ends lost 5 bases at V and 9 bases at J; junction bases unmatched: 8. The CDR3 contains 14 residues. CDR3 amino acids: CASSPRTSATEQFF. CDR3 sequence (DNA): TGTGCCAGCAGCCCCCGGACTAGCGCCACTGAGCAGTTCTTC.

V usage is TRBV7-9 and J usage is TRBJ2-1; 14 bases are a match to TRBD2. The CDR3 is 15 amino acids. Germline V gives CDR1 SEHNR, CDR2 FQNEAQ (reference sequence). The V gene end was trimmed by 1 base and the J gene end by 8 bases; junction bases not matched to a gene: 1. Here the CDR3 DNA reads TGTGCCAGCAGCTTAGAGGGACTAGCGGGAGATGAGCAGTTCTTC. This sequence encodes CASSLEGLAGDEQFF.

The chain's CDR3 is CASSLGGRISYEQYF. CDR3 bases: TGTGCCAGCAGTTTAGGCGGGAGGATCTCCTACGAGCAGTACTTC. V is TRBV28 and J is TRBJ2-7; TRBD2 matches at 8 bases. The V segment lost 2 bases and the J segment 0 bases; nucleotides outside the gene matches: 3. The CDR3 runs to 15 residues. The germline V gene encodes CDR1 MDHEN and CDR2 SYDVKM.

V gene TRBV20-1 combines with J gene TRBJ2-2; D remains ambiguous. This CDR3 comprises 13 residues. Germline V lookup: CDR1 DFQATT, CDR2 SNEGSKA (reference sequence). Trimming stripped 6 bases from V and 3 bases from J, with 11 bases between. The CDR3 here is CSAHGSDTGELFF. In DNA form, the CDR3 reads TGCAGTGCCCACGGTTCGGACACCGGGGAGCTGTTTTTT.

This chain uses TRBV6-6 with TRBJ1-2, with a possible D match to TRBD1 (5 bases). This CDR3 has 16 amino acids. Germline V gene data show CDR1 as MNHNY and CDR2 as SVGAGI (reference sequence). Trimming left V 0 bases short and J 7 bases short, with 18 bases between. CDR3: CASSYSGWGAVSGYTF. CDR3 DNA sequence: TGTGCCAGCAGTTACTCCGGCTGGGGCGCAGTTTCTGGCTACACCTTC.

The chain joins TRBV6-5 to TRBJ1-1, with D possibly being TRBD1 (6 bases). The CDR3 is made up of 14 amino acids. Trimming cost V 7 bases and J 4 bases, with 16 bases left between them. Germline assignment: CDR1 MNHEY and CDR2 SVGAGI. The CDR3 nucleotides read TGTGCCAGCACCGCGGCAGGGGTGTTCACTGAAGCTTTCTTT. Translation: CASTAAGVFTEAFF.

The rearrangement joins TRBV10-3 to TRBJ2-1, with D possibly matching TRBD1 (7 bases). This CDR3 is built from 13 residues. V lost 6 bases and J 9 bases, leaving 15 bases between the germline ends. CDR1 is ENHRY, CDR2 SYGVKD, per germline. Here the CDR3 reads CAIRGGQVTEQFF. The CDR3 DNA is TGTGCCATCAGGGGAGGACAGGTGACTGAGCAGTTCTTC.

With regard to this clonotype: A much larger clone sits a single nucleotide away, making a read error possible. The chain is built from TRBV11-2 and TRBJ2-1; TRBD2 agrees at 9 bases. The CDR3 covers 13 residues. Germline V gene sequence: CDR1 SGHAT, CDR2 FQNNGV. The CDR3 DNA follows: TGTACCAGCAGCCTCCTAGCGGGAAATGAGCAGTTCTTC. Translation: CTSSLLAGNEQFF.

At least ten counts were recorded for this clonotype. The J gene is TRBJ2-6, the V gene TRBV6-1; a weak D match, TRBD1 (5 bases). This CDR3 comprises 16 residues. Per germline, CDR1 MNHNS and CDR2 SASEGT. Trimming removed 10 bases from V and 0 bases from J, with 16 bases in between. The DNA for the CDR3 is TGTGCCACCAGACAGCCCCTCCTCTCTGGGGCCAACGTCCTGACTTTC. It codes for CATRQPLLSGANVLTF.

The chain recombines TRBV19 with TRBJ2-1, with D tentatively TRBD2 (5 bases). The CDR3 covers 14 residues. Germline lookup yields CDR1 LNHDA and CDR2 SQIVND (reference sequence). V was cut by 1 base and J by 5 bases, with 9 bases left in between. CDR3 coding DNA: TGTGCCAGTAGTATAGGAAAGCGGAACAATGAGCAGTTCTTC. It encodes CASSIGKRNNEQFF. The entire variable domain, with the rest obtained from reference TRBV19 and TRBJ2-1, is as follows: DGGITQSPKYLFRKEGQNVTLSCEQNLNHDAMYWYRQDPGQGLRLIYYSQIVNDFQKGDIAEGYSVSREKKESFPLTVTSAQKNPTAFYLCASSIGKRNNEQFFGPGTRLTVL.

The genes are TRBV28 and TRBJ2-1; D is undetermined. The V gene lost 4 bases and the J gene lost 1 base, with 14 bases spanning the gap. CDR3 length: 16 amino acids. Germline assignment: CDR1 MDHEN and CDR2 SYDVKM. CDR3 sequence reads: CASSSAIAGSYNEQFF. As DNA, the CDR3 is TGTGCCAGCAGTTCGGCGATAGCTGGATCCTACAATGAGCAGTTCTTC.

This clonotype turned up a few times. The J gene is TRBJ1-1, the V gene TRBV7-2; possible D gene TRBD1, 5 bases. Germline V gene data show CDR1 as SGHTA and CDR2 as FQGNSA. The CDR3 spans 14 residues. V gave up 5 bases and J gave up 3 bases, with 13 bases separating them. Here the CDR3 reads CASSLMRGDTEAFF. In DNA form, the CDR3 reads TGTGCCAGCAGCCTAATGAGAGGGGACACTGAAGCTTTCTTT.

This clonotype came up a few times. The CDR3: CASSRRTGPPRQYF. CDR3 bases: TGTGCCAGCAGTCGGCGGACAGGCCCCCCGCGGCAGTACTTC. The chain is built from TRBV6-5 and TRBJ2-7; 7 positions match TRBD1. V lost 5 bases and J lost 9; bases outside the gene matches: 13. Germline loops: CDR1 MNHEY, CDR2 SVGAGI. The CDR3 spans 14 residues.

The chain recombines TRBV9 with TRBJ2-3; TRBD1 agrees at 8 bases. With 3 bases clipped from V and 5 bases from J, the junction kept 5 bases outside the gene matches. The CDR3 is 14 residues long. Germline V gene lookup returns CDR1 SGDLS and CDR2 YYNGEE. The chain's CDR3 is CASSEDRVRDTQYF. The CDR3 nucleotides are TGTGCCAGCAGCGAGGACAGGGTTAGAGATACGCAGTATTTT. Complete variable domain (other parts from reference TRBV9 and TRBJ2-3): DSGVTQTPKHLITATGQRVTLRCSPRSGDLSVYWYQQSLDQGLQFLIQYYNGEERAKGNILERFSAQQFPDLHSELNLSSLELGDSALYFCASSEDRVRDTQYFGPGTRLTVL.

Notes on this clonotype: A read error may explain this, as a much larger clone is one base away. The rearrangement joins TRBV7-2 to TRBJ2-1; 11 positions match TRBD2. The germline V gene encodes CDR1 SGHTA and CDR2 FQGNSA. This CDR3 is 18 amino acids long. The ends lost 1 base at V and 5 bases at J; junction bases unmatched: 10. This chain's CDR3 is CASSLELAGVWGHNEQFF. CDR3 DNA: TGTGCCAGCAGCTTAGAACTAGCGGGGGTGTGGGGACACAATGAGCAGTTCTTC.

V and J are TRBV4-1 and TRBJ1-2; tentatively, D is TRBD1 (5 bases). This CDR3 comprises 15 residues. The germline CDR1 and CDR2 sequences are MGHRA and YSYEKL. V was clipped by 0 bases and J by 7 bases, with 15 bases between them. CDR3 sequence: CASSQEGVREGGYTF. The CDR3 region has the DNA TGCGCCAGCAGCCAAGAAGGGGTCAGGGAGGGTGGCTACACCTTC.